Given below is one T cell receptor beta chain in context. This sample stems from a study of blood T cell repertoires in COVID-19. As handled by the study authors: Quantification of nucleated cells was approximated via reference gene primer amplification. The table came from immunoSEQ multiplex PCR; TCRdb's copy has only in-frame clones and leaves some out. V, J and clone size are taken as reported in that table, and D and trimming were inferred from the DNA itself. In the table there are hundreds of thousands of clones, around 85% of which are singletons. The sequence came from a woman aged 30 to 39 who had been exposed to COVID-19. Sequenced material: PBMCs or T cells enriched from blood (not recorded which).

The CDR3 coding sequence is TGTGCCAGCAGCCACACTAGCGGGGGCACGCAGTATTTT. This codes for CASSHTSGGTQYF. This rearrangement joins TRBV3-1 (or the pseudogene TRBV3-2) to TRBJ2-3, with TRBD2 matching 11 bases. Trimming removed 3 bases from V and 9 bases from J; junction bases left unmatched: 2. This CDR3 has 13 amino acids. Germline CDR1 reads LGHDT; CDR2 reads YNNKEL (reference sequence).